Below, 17 T cell receptor beta chains from the same sample are listed, as sequenced in a study of T cell repertoires in cytomegalovirus infection. One entry per CDR3 protein, called by TCRdb with MiXCR from the reads. This table has some 920,000 distinct CDR3 sequences, approximately 33% appearing once. No antigen has been identified for these receptors. Sequenced material: cultured CD8+ T cells from PBMCs, taken from culture after CMV antigen stimulation. The source of these receptors is a human donor in good health (CMV status not recorded). Some clones in this sample may be carry-over from other donors' samples.

The chain links TRBV10-3 to TRBJ1-5; D may be TRBD1 (5 bases). The CDR3 totals 14 residues. CDR1 and CDR2 from the germline V gene are ENHRY and SYGVKD. Between the trimmed V and J ends, which lost 3 bases and 6 bases, there was a span of 12 bases. CDR3 bases: TGTGCCATCAGTGACCGGGGCTTCCTTCAGCCCCAGCATTTT. This encodes CAISDRGFLQPQHF.

V and J are TRBV6-6 and TRBJ1-4, with D uncertain. Germline V gives CDR1 MNHNY, CDR2 SVGAGI (reference sequence). V shed 8 bases and J shed 6 bases, with 10 bases lying between them. The CDR3 runs 12 residues. CDR3 region: CASVSLDEKLFF. DNA of the CDR3: TGTGCCAGCGTCTCCTTGGATGAAAAACTGTTTTTT.

This clonotype was observed a single time. The rearrangement joins TRBV2 to TRBJ2-3, with 10 positions matching TRBD1. The CDR3 is made up of 17 amino acids. Unmatched junction bases numbered 9, after V lost 5 bases and J lost 1 base. CDR1 is SNHLY, CDR2 FYNNEI, per germline. The CDR3 nucleotides are TGTGCCAGCAGTTTGACAGGGGGCTCCTTTCGCACAGATACGCAGTATTTT. Its translation: CASSLTGGSFRTDTQYF.

The V and J genes are TRBV6-2 or TRBV6-3 and TRBJ2-1, with 11 bases fitting TRBD2. After removal of 6 bases from V and 0 bases from J, the junction contained 10 bases not matched to a gene. There are 18 residues in the CDR3. Germline CDR1 is MNHEY and CDR2 is SVGEGT. This CDR3 reads CASSYALAGVSSYNEQFF. Here the CDR3 DNA reads TGTGCCAGCAGCTACGCACTAGCGGGGGTAAGCTCCTACAATGAGCAGTTCTTC.

For this clonotype: A clone one base away is much larger, so this may be a read error. The chain is built from TRBV11-1 and TRBJ1-2; 7 bases are shared with TRBD1. Germline V CDR1 and CDR2: SGHAT, FQDESV (reference sequence). V was clipped by 6 bases and J by 7 bases; unmatched bases: 14. This CDR3 has 15 amino acids. Here the CDR3 DNA reads TGTGCCAGCAGATCCCCCGGGGACAGATCCTCTGGCTACACCTTC. Protein product: CASRSPGDRSSGYTF.

This clonotype was seen a few times. The chain couples TRBV7-6 to TRBJ1-3; 8 bases match TRBD1. This CDR3 is built from 16 residues. The germline V gene encodes CDR1 SGHVS and CDR2 FNYEAQ. Unmatched junction bases numbered 3, after V lost 2 bases and J lost 0 bases. This CDR3 is CASSLYDRGSGNTIYF. In DNA, the CDR3 is TGTGCCAGCAGCTTATACGACAGGGGCTCTGGAAACACCATATATTTT.

The J gene is TRBJ1-2, the V gene TRBV7-9; D remains ambiguous. Germline V gene sequence: CDR1 SEHNR, CDR2 FQNEAQ (reference sequence). Trimming pared 7 bases from V and 0 bases from J, leaving 12 bases between. The CDR3 contains 14 residues. As DNA, the CDR3 is TGTGCCAGCACTCCCATCAGTACTAACTATGGCTACACCTTC. Protein sequence: CASTPISTNYGYTF.

This clonotype appeared a few times. The V call is TRBV11-1, the J call TRBJ1-1; the D gene is possibly TRBD1 (5 bases). Germline V gene sequence: CDR1 SGHAT, CDR2 FQDESV (reference sequence). The CDR3 loop spans 14 amino acids. The V end lost 4 bases, the J end lost 5 bases, and 14 bases lay between the germline ends. The chain's CDR3 is CASSWDESGTEAFF. The CDR3 DNA reads TGTGCCAGCAGCTGGGACGAAAGCGGGACTGAAGCTTTCTTT.

The rearrangement joins TRBV20-1 to TRBJ2-1, with a weak D call TRBD2 (5 bases). This CDR3 spans 10 amino acids. The V end lost 5 bases, the J end lost 7 bases, and 6 bases lay between the germline ends. Germline V lookup: CDR1 DFQATT, CDR2 SNEGSKA (reference sequence). DNA for the CDR3: TGCAGTGCTCCGGGGAATGAGCAGTTCTTC. It is translated as CSAPGNEQFF.

The gene calls are TRBV29-1 and TRBJ1-1, with 8 bases lining up with TRBD1. Germline values: CDR1 SQVTM, CDR2 ANQGSEA. CDR3 length: 12 amino acids. Losses at the gene ends were 6 bases for V and 6 bases for J; bases not matched to a gene: 6. The CDR3 loop is CSVTGQDPEAFF. The CDR3 DNA sequence: TGCAGCGTAACGGGACAGGATCCTGAAGCTTTCTTT.

The V call is TRBV24-1, the J call TRBJ2-4, with 7 bases that match TRBD1. The CDR3 length is 17 residues. Germline CDR1 is KGHDR and CDR2 is SFDVKD. V lost 3 bases, J lost 0 bases, and 7 bases stayed unmatched. The CDR3 nucleotides are TGTGCCACCAGTGATCAAAGACAGGGTCTAGCCAAAAACATTCAGTACTTC. Encoded protein: CATSDQRQGLAKNIQYF.

This sequence joins TRBV28 and TRBJ2-1; D unclear. CDR3 length: 10 amino acids. Germline lookup yields CDR1 MDHEN and CDR2 SYDVKM. Trimming removed 8 bases from V and 8 bases from J, with 7 bases in between. The CDR3, as DNA: TGTGCCAGCGTTGGTTATGAGCAGTTCTTC. Translating it yields CASVGYEQFF. Based on the CDR3 plus reference TRBV28 and TRBJ2-1, the full variable domain is DVKVTQSSRYLVKRTGEKVFLECVQDMDHENMFWYRQDPGLGLRLIYFSYDVKMKEKGDIPEGYSVSREKKERFSLILESASTNQTSMYLCASVGYEQFFGPGTRLTVL.

The chain has TRBV9 and TRBJ2-1; unclear D gene. The V and J ends lost 0 bases and 10 bases respectively, with 14 bases between them. Germline lookup yields CDR1 SGDLS and CDR2 YYNGEE. The CDR3 covers 14 residues. The CDR3 DNA reads TGTGCCAGCAGCGTAGAAGAAGGGATCAGGGAGCAGTTCTTC. Protein sequence: CASSVEEGIREQFF.

This clonotype was seen only a few times. The chain uses TRBV6-6 and TRBJ1-2; perhaps TRBD1 as D (5 bases). V was cut by 0 bases and J by 1 base, with 9 bases left in between. This CDR3 contains 15 residues. In germline, CDR1 is MNHNY, CDR2 SVGAGI (reference sequence). The CDR3 reads CASSYSLDINYGYTF. CDR3 sequence (DNA): TGTGCCAGCAGTTACTCCCTGGACATTAACTATGGCTACACCTTC.

V is TRBV18 and J is TRBJ1-1, with a weak D call TRBD1 (6 bases). The germline V and J ends were trimmed by 4 bases and 7 bases, with 13 bases remaining between them. This CDR3 contains 13 residues. CDR1 and CDR2 from the germline V gene are KGHSH and LQKENI. The CDR3 DNA is TGTGCCAGCTCACAGTACGGGGGCAATGAAGCTTTCTTT. Amino acids: CASSQYGGNEAFF.

Many counts were recorded for this clonotype. The CDR3 loop reads CASSPTSRQETQYF. The CDR3 DNA follows: TGTGCCAGCAGCCCGACTAGCCGGCAAGAGACCCAGTACTTC. The chain couples TRBV7-2 to TRBJ2-5, with 7 nucleotides matching TRBD2. CDR1 is SGHTA, CDR2 FQGNSA, per germline. V lost 5 bases and J lost 2; bases outside the gene matches: 5. The CDR3 spans 14 residues.

This clonotype was detected ten times or more. V gene TRBV27 combines with J gene TRBJ1-1; D is undetermined. This CDR3 spans 14 amino acids. Germline values: CDR1 MNHEY, CDR2 SMNVEV (reference sequence). Trimming left V 2 bases short and J 4 bases short, with 11 bases between. The CDR3 region is CASSLSGGSTEAFF. The CDR3 bases are TGTGCCAGCAGTTTAAGTGGAGGGAGCACTGAAGCTTTCTTT.